What follows are 26 T cell receptor beta chains derived from one specimen sequenced in a study of control samples from healthy donors and cancer patients. TCRdb's table, derived via immunoSEQ multiplex PCR, lists solely in-frame clones and lacks some. The sample lists 120,000 or so clones, just under 95% occurring once. The specimen sequenced was blood. All receptors come from a man aged 25-45 years in good health.

This clone was seen once. The rearrangement uses TRBV5-1 and TRBJ2-5; 12 positions match TRBD2. CDR3 size: 16 residues. V was pared by 0 bases and J by 2 bases, with 2 bases of the junction left unmatched. CDR1 and CDR2 (germline): SGHRS, YFSETQ. The CDR3 reads CASSLAGLAGQETQYF. The CDR3 DNA is TGCGCCAGCAGCTTGGCCGGACTAGCGGGACAAGAGACCCAGTACTTC. The variable domain in full, completed from reference TRBV5-1 and TRBJ2-5, reads KAGVTQTPRYLIKTRGQQVTLSCSPISGHRSVSWYQQTPGQGLQFLFEYFSETQRNKGNFPGRFSGRQFSNSRSEMNVSTLELGDSALYLCASSLAGLAGQETQYFGPGTRLLVL.

V is TRBV5-5 and J is TRBJ2-2, with TRBD2 as a possible D gene (5 bases). Germline CDR1 and CDR2: SGHKS and YYEKEE (reference sequence). V lost 4 bases and J lost 8, with 15 bases in between. The CDR3 contains 14 residues. The CDR3 protein is CASSNELGPGELFF. The CDR3 region has the DNA TGTGCCAGCAGCAATGAACTAGGACCAGGGGAGCTGTTTTTT.

The chain is built from TRBV11-3 and TRBJ2-6; unclear D gene. This CDR3 comprises 13 residues. Germline assignment: CDR1 SGHNT and CDR2 YENEEA. Trimming stripped 6 bases from V and 5 bases from J, with 8 bases between. This CDR3 is CASSPERANVLTF. CDR3 in DNA: TGTGCCAGCAGTCCCGAAAGGGCCAACGTCCTGACTTTC.

The chain uses TRBV29-1 and TRBJ2-1; 7 bases fit TRBD1. CDR1 SQVTM and CDR2 ANQGSEA come from the germline V gene. This CDR3 spans 14 amino acids. Trimming took 8 bases from V and 5 from J; bases not matched to a gene: 12. CDR3 sequence: CSTSGQAINNEQFF. CDR3 coding DNA: TGCAGCACATCAGGACAGGCAATAAACAATGAGCAGTTCTTC.

The chain couples TRBV4-3 to TRBJ1-1; 9 nucleotides line up with TRBD1. J gave up 1 base and V 1 base, and 1 base lay outside the gene matches. The V gene's germline CDR1 is LGHNA and CDR2 YSLEER. The CDR3 is 15 amino acids. CDR3: CASSQGTGANTEAFF. The CDR3 nucleotides read TGCGCCAGCAGCCAAGGGACAGGGGCGAACACTGAAGCTTTCTTT.

The V call is TRBV27, the J call TRBJ2-7; tentatively, D is TRBD2 (7 bases). Per the germline V gene, CDR1 is MNHEY and CDR2 is SMNVEV (reference sequence). The CDR3 covers 16 residues. The V end lost 4 bases, the J end lost 3 bases, and 19 bases lay between the germline ends. CDR3 region: CASSSSPGGHYYEQYF. The CDR3 DNA follows: TGTGCCAGCAGTTCCAGCCCCGGGGGGCACTACTACGAGCAGTACTTC.

V usage is TRBV27 and J usage is TRBJ1-2; no definite D call. The CDR3 consists of 12 residues. Germline CDR1 MNHEY, CDR2 SMNVEV (reference sequence). The germline V and J ends were trimmed by 5 bases and 4 bases, with 8 bases remaining between them. The CDR3 sequence: CASSPDGYGYTF. As DNA, the CDR3 is TGTGCCAGCAGTCCGGACGGCTATGGCTACACCTTC.

This clone was observed once. The chain has TRBV2 and TRBJ2-6; a possible D gene is TRBD1 (7 bases). Germline CDR1 and CDR2: SNHLY and FYNNEI. The CDR3 consists of 16 residues. With 3 bases removed from V and 2 bases from J, the gap between germline ends came to 11 bases. This CDR3 reads CASSDGGGAGANVLTF. The CDR3 DNA is TGTGCCAGCAGTGATGGAGGGGGCGCTGGGGCCAACGTCCTGACTTTC.

The chain has TRBV12-5 and TRBJ1-1, with 7 bases lining up with TRBD1. This CDR3 is built from 18 residues. Germline assignment: CDR1 LGHNT and CDR2 FRNRAP. J was trimmed by 4 bases and V by 0 bases; bases with no gene match: 14. The CDR3 sequence: CASGLVLGQGVRGTEAFF. DNA for the CDR3: TGTGCTAGTGGTTTGGTACTCGGTCAGGGGGTGAGGGGCACTGAAGCTTTCTTT.

J is TRBJ2-2 and V is TRBV6-2 or TRBV6-3, with 14 bases identical to TRBD2. The CDR3 loop spans 16 amino acids. Germline trimming cut 5 bases from V and 5 bases from J; bases unmatched to any gene: 4. CDR1 is MNHEY, CDR2 SVGEGT, per germline. CDR3 in DNA: TGTGCCAGCAGTCTACGACTAGCGGGGGGGACCGGGGAGCTGTTTTTT. Translating gives CASSLRLAGGTGELFF.

This sequence joins TRBV5-1 and TRBJ1-4; 8 bases align to TRBD1. Germline V lookup: CDR1 SGHRS, CDR2 YFSETQ. This CDR3 contains 14 residues. The ends lost 3 bases at V and 8 bases at J; junction bases unmatched: 6. The CDR3 DNA reads TGCGCCAGCAGCTGGGACAGGATAGGAGAAAAACTGTTTTTT. Amino acids: CASSWDRIGEKLFF.

The CDR3 protein is CASSLELRSTDTQYF. CDR3 DNA sequence: TGTGCCAGCTCACTCGAACTTCGGTCGACAGATACGCAGTATTTT. The chain uses TRBV18 and TRBJ2-3; D gene ambiguous. The CDR3 sequence is 15 residues long. Germline lookup yields CDR1 KGHSH and CDR2 LQKENI. V shed 4 bases and J shed 3 bases, with 14 bases lying between them. The full variable domain, rest sourced from reference TRBV18 and TRBJ2-3, is NAGVMQNPRHLVRRRGQEARLRCSPMKGHSHVYWYRQLPEEGLKFMVYLQKENIIDESGMPKERFSAEFPKEGPSILRIQQVVRGDSAAYFCASSLELRSTDTQYFGPGTRLTVL.

This clone was counted a few times. The J gene is TRBJ1-6, the V gene TRBV20-1; D is unresolved. CDR1 is DFQATT, CDR2 SNEGSKA, per germline (reference sequence). The CDR3 sequence is 11 residues long. V was clipped by 0 bases and J by 9 bases, with 3 bases between them. As DNA, the CDR3 is TGCAGTGCTAGAGATCGTTCACCCCTCCACTTT. It translates to CSARDRSPLHF.

In the case of this clone: The sample holds other DNA sequences that translate to the same CDR3. The rearrangement joins TRBV4-1 to TRBJ1-4, with D perhaps matching TRBD1 (6 bases). CDR1 is MGHRA and CDR2 is YSYEKL in the germline V gene. The ends were cut back, 3 bases at V and 3 bases at J, with 8 bases in the middle. The CDR3 loop spans 14 amino acids. The CDR3 loop is CASSQGAANEKLFF. CDR3 in DNA: TGCGCCAGCAGCCAGGGGGCGGCTAATGAAAAACTGTTTTTT.

J is TRBJ1-5 and V is TRBV2; TRBD1 is a possible D gene (5 bases). Per germline, CDR1 SNHLY and CDR2 FYNNEI. Trimming removed 7 bases from V and 11 bases from J, with 27 bases in between. This CDR3 is 16 amino acids long. The CDR3 sequence: CASKSGIGAASLTQHF. The CDR3 DNA reads as TGTGCCAGCAAATCCGGCATAGGGGCAGCCTCTTTAACCCAGCATTTT.

V and J are TRBV19 and TRBJ2-1; D assignment may be TRBD1 or TRBD2 (5 bases each). The CDR3 has 15 residues. Trimming took off 9 bases at V and 0 bases at J, with 15 bases between the two ends. From germline, CDR1 is LNHDA and CDR2 SQIVND (reference sequence). CDR3 in amino acids: CASRTGTHSYNEQFF. As DNA, the CDR3 is TGTGCCAGCCGAACCGGGACGCACTCCTACAATGAGCAGTTCTTC. Filled out from reference TRBV19 and TRBJ2-1, the complete variable domain reads DGGITQSPKYLFRKEGQNVTLSCEQNLNHDAMYWYRQDPGQGLRLIYYSQIVNDFQKGDIAEGYSVSREKKESFPLTVTSAQKNPTAFYLCASRTGTHSYNEQFFGPGTRLTVL.

The chain joins TRBV6-6 to TRBJ2-7; TRBD1 is a possible D gene (5 bases). This CDR3 spans 12 amino acids. Germline lookup yields CDR1 MNHNY and CDR2 SVGAGI (reference sequence). V was cut by 6 bases and J by 3 bases, with 9 bases left in between. As DNA, the CDR3 is TGTGCCAGCAGACAGACAGTCTACGAGCAGTACTTC. Amino acid sequence: CASRQTVYEQYF.

This rearrangement joins TRBV9 to TRBJ1-6; TRBD1 matches at 9 bases. There are 16 residues in the CDR3. Germline V lookup: CDR1 SGDLS, CDR2 YYNGEE. The trim removed 3 bases at V and 7 bases at J, leaving 8 bases unmatched. CDR3 sequence: CASSARGTGMNSPLHF. CDR3 bases: TGTGCCAGCAGCGCGAGAGGGACAGGGATGAATTCACCCCTCCACTTT.

The CDR3 DNA reads as TGTGCCAGCAGCTTGGCGGGGTTAAGCTCCTATAATTCACCCCTCCACTTT. Amino acid sequence: CASSLAGLSSYNSPLHF. The genes are TRBV7-8 and TRBJ1-6; D not certain. The CDR3 extends over 17 amino acids. V shed 3 bases and J shed 0 bases, with 12 bases lying between them. The V gene's germline CDR1 is SGHVS and CDR2 FQNEAQ.

The chain has TRBV6-5 and TRBJ1-3; 7 nucleotides line up with TRBD1. The CDR3 totals 14 residues. V trimming: 5 bases; J trimming: 5 bases; junction bases outside the gene matches: 6. Germline CDR1 is MNHEY and CDR2 is SVGAGI. For the CDR3, the DNA is TGTGCCAGCAGTCCAAGACAGGGCCGAAACACCATATATTTT. As protein: CASSPRQGRNTIYF.

J is TRBJ1-5 and V is TRBV6-4; D is perhaps TRBD1 (6 bases). Trimming removed 0 bases from V and 7 bases from J, with 10 bases in between. Germline lookup yields CDR1 MRHNA and CDR2 SNTAGT. The CDR3 extends over 14 amino acids. CDR3 loop: CASSDSGGAQPQHF. In nucleotides, the CDR3 is TGTGCCAGCAGTGACTCGGGGGGGGCCCAGCCCCAGCATTTT.

V and J are TRBV19 and TRBJ1-1; D not certain. The V gene lost 1 base and the J gene lost 7 bases, with 10 bases spanning the gap. The CDR3 loop spans 13 amino acids. Germline V gene lookup returns CDR1 LNHDA and CDR2 SQIVND (reference sequence). CDR3 nucleotides: TGTGCCAGTAGTATAGGGGGAGAGCTTGAAGCTTTCTTT. Amino acid sequence: CASSIGGELEAFF.

This clone was seen only once. The chain uses TRBV5-4 and TRBJ1-4; 7 bases agree with TRBD1. The J segment lost 7 bases and the V segment lost 4 bases, leaving 13 bases of the junction unmatched. Germline values: CDR1 SGHNT, CDR2 YYREEE (reference sequence). The CDR3 extends over 16 amino acids. The DNA for the CDR3 is TGTGCCAGCAGCCCTGGGGGTCGACAGGGAGGTGAAAAACTGTTTTTT. Protein sequence: CASSPGGRQGGEKLFF.

The V gene is TRBV27, the J gene TRBJ1-1; 9 nucleotides align to TRBD1. The V segment lost 2 bases and the J segment 0 bases; nucleotides outside the gene matches: 1. CDR3 length: 15 residues. Germline CDR1 reads MNHEY; CDR2 reads SMNVEV (reference sequence). Written as DNA, the CDR3 is TGTGCCAGCAGTTTAGGGACAGGGTTGAACACTGAAGCTTTCTTT. This sequence encodes CASSLGTGLNTEAFF.

V is TRBV3-1 (or the pseudogene TRBV3-2) and J is TRBJ2-7, with 7 bases that match TRBD1. CDR1 and CDR2 from the germline V gene are LGHDT and YNNKEL (reference sequence). After removal of 4 bases from V and 0 bases from J, the junction contained 3 bases not matched to a gene. This CDR3 contains 14 residues. The CDR3 is CASSPRDSSYEQYF. CDR3 nucleotide sequence: TGTGCCAGCAGCCCCCGGGACAGCTCCTACGAGCAGTACTTC.

The rearrangement links TRBV24-1 to TRBJ2-2, with TRBD1 identical over 7 bases. The CDR3 has 14 amino acids. Germline lookup yields CDR1 KGHDR and CDR2 SFDVKD. Trimming at V came to 9 bases and at J to 5 bases, leaving 8 bases not matched to a gene. CDR3 amino acids: CATGVQGETGELFF. In nucleotides, the CDR3 is TGTGCCACCGGGGTCCAGGGGGAGACCGGGGAGCTGTTTTTT.